The clone carrying this T cell receptor beta chain was seen at least ten times. What it recognizes is unknown. Time point noted: newly diagnosed GD, antithyroid drugs for less than 3 months. The authors made the TCR library using RNA they extracted from PBMCs. The record originates from a study of regulatory T cells in long-lasting Graves disease. Building the TCR beta libraries relied on iRepertoire HTBI primers, and CDR3 regions underwent Arm-PCR. One entry per CDR3 protein, called by TCRdb with MiXCR from the multiplex PCR reads. The table has 560,000 or so distinct CDR3 sequences, about 16% seen once. Points from the study as a whole: Graves' patients with persistent disease showed TCR diversity lower than patients newly diagnosed.

CDR1 SGHAT and CDR2 FQNNGV come from the germline V gene. The CDR3 totals 15 residues. V lost 5 bases to trimming and J lost 5 bases, with 17 bases between them. These data were also filed under a second study, of T cells in Graves' hyperthyroidism and ophthalmopathy. That work adds: Using the HTBI primer set, a first-round RT-PCR was run on the TCR CDR3.

This receptor was obtained from a man younger than 30 with Graves disease. This specimen consisted of peripheral blood mononuclear cells (PBMCs), obtained at new diagnosis, from a patient treated with antithyroid drugs. J is TRBJ2-3 and V is TRBV11-2; D gene unclear. The CDR3 DNA is TGTGCCAGCAGCCCTACAACGGGTTTAGGAGATACGCAGTATTTT. It is translated as CASSPTTGLGDTQYF.